These 15 T cell receptor beta chains originate from one sample sequenced in a study of shared clonotypes between healthy human individuals. The protocol was immunoSEQ multiplex PCR, while the TCRdb copy is restricted to in-frame clones and leaves out a portion. The sample contains over 2 million clones, about nine tenths of which appear only once. Material: naive CD4+ T cells from PBMCs. The subset here: CD45RA+ positively selected. These receptors originate from a man between 18 and 29 years old in good health. Some clones in this sample may be carry-over from other donors' samples.

As to this clone: Other nucleotide sequences in the sample specify the same CDR3. The V gene is TRBV7-3, the J gene TRBJ1-1; D is unresolved. V was cut by 0 bases and J by 3 bases, with 5 bases left in between. The CDR3 sequence is 13 residues long. The germline gives CDR1 SGHTA, CDR2 FQGTGA. The CDR3 region has the DNA TGTGCCAGCAGCTTAACGGGGTACACTGAAGCTTTCTTT. It is translated as CASSLTGYTEAFF.

V and J are TRBV7-9 and TRBJ2-1; D might be TRBD1 (7 bases). Trimming took 5 bases from V and 5 from J, leaving 10 bases between them. The CDR3 loop spans 13 amino acids. Germline V gene data show CDR1 as SEHNR and CDR2 as FQNEAQ (reference sequence). CDR3 sequence reads: CASSAGQHNEQFF. For the CDR3, the DNA is TGTGCCAGCAGCGCGGGACAGCACAATGAGCAGTTCTTC.

The rearrangement links TRBV19 to TRBJ2-6, with 9 bases matching TRBD2. V gave up 5 bases and J gave up 2 bases; unmatched junction bases: 13. The germline V gene has CDR1 LNHDA and CDR2 SQIVND (reference sequence). CDR3 length: 19 residues. CDR3 in DNA: TGTGCCAGTAGTCGGCGGGGGGGCGCCGGAGGAACTGGGGCCAACGTCCTGACTTTC. It yields the protein CASSRRGGAGGTGANVLTF.

Details on this clone: This sample includes further DNA sequences coding for the same CDR3. This chain joins TRBV15 and TRBJ2-7; TRBD1 agrees at 10 bases. Losses at the gene ends were 3 bases for V and 1 base for J; bases not matched to a gene: 3. Germline values: CDR1 LNHNV, CDR2 YYDKDF (reference sequence). The length of the CDR3 is 15 residues. Written as DNA, the CDR3 is TGTGCCACCAGCAGGGACAGGGGGTCTTCCTACGAGCAGTACTTC. This gives the protein CATSRDRGSSYEQYF.

The rearrangement joins TRBV5-1 to TRBJ2-7; D unclear. Germline assignment: CDR1 SGHRS and CDR2 YFSETQ. V dropped 0 bases and J dropped 1 base, with 8 bases sitting between them. CDR3 length: 14 amino acids. Here the CDR3 reads CASSLALTSYEQYF. The CDR3 DNA sequence: TGCGCCAGCAGCTTGGCACTGACTTCCTACGAGCAGTACTTC.

The chain combines TRBV7-9 with TRBJ2-3; D possibly matches TRBD1 or TRBD2 (5 bases each). Trimming shortened V by 1 base and J by 4 bases, and 18 bases separated the two germline ends. This CDR3 spans 17 amino acids. Germline assignment: CDR1 SEHNR and CDR2 FQNEAQ (reference sequence). The CDR3 region has the DNA TGTGCCAGCAGCTTAGGTATGGGGGTTTCCCGCGCAGATACGCAGTATTTT. This gives the protein CASSLGMGVSRADTQYF.

V gene TRBV25-1 combines with J gene TRBJ2-3; TRBD2 agrees at 7 bases. This CDR3 has 12 residues. The junction had 2 bases not matched to a gene; V was cut back by 7 bases and J by 4 bases. Looked up from germline, CDR1 is MGHDK and CDR2 is SYGVNS. The CDR3 sequence is CASMAGADTQYF. DNA of the CDR3: TGTGCCAGCATGGCGGGGGCAGATACGCAGTATTTT.

Here the CDR3 reads CSVGALGDTEAFF. In DNA, the CDR3 is TGCAGCGTTGGGGCCTTGGGGGACACTGAAGCTTTCTTT. This rearrangement joins TRBV29-1 to TRBJ1-1, with D perhaps TRBD1 (5 bases). Trimming took 4 bases from V and 3 from J, leaving 12 bases between them. The CDR3 runs 13 residues. Germline-derived CDR1 and CDR2 are SQVTM and ANQGSEA.

The chain links TRBV23-1 to TRBJ1-3; possible D gene TRBD1, 6 bases. TRBV23-1 is identified as an open reading frame with a role that is uncertain. Trimming removed 6 bases at V and 4 bases at J, with 16 bases between. CDR3 size: 15 residues. The chain's CDR3 is CASRAGGSQGNTIYF. CDR3 DNA: TGCGCCAGCAGGGCCGGGGGCAGTCAGGGAAACACCATATATTTT.

This clone was found once. The rearrangement uses TRBV6-6 and TRBJ2-5; 7 bases line up with TRBD2. This CDR3 contains 15 residues. Germline V CDR1 and CDR2: MNHNY, SVGAGI (reference sequence). Unmatched junction bases numbered 11, after V lost 3 bases and J lost 7 bases. The CDR3, as DNA: TGTGCCAGCAGTTATGCGGTAGGGCCGGGGGGGACCCAGTACTTC. It encodes CASSYAVGPGGTQYF.

The rearrangement uses TRBV6-1 and TRBJ2-3; no reliable D call. CDR1 and CDR2 (germline): MNHNS, SASEGT. V shed 0 bases and J shed 15 bases, with 16 bases lying between them. The CDR3 sequence is 13 residues long. In DNA, the CDR3 is TGTGCCAGCAGTGAAGCGCTTCGGGTGGCCTACTATTTT. Translated, it gives CASSEALRVAYYF.

V and J are TRBV20-1 and TRBJ2-1; no clear D. Per the germline V gene, CDR1 is DFQATT and CDR2 is SNEGSKA (reference sequence). Trimming stripped 6 bases from V and 10 bases from J, with 13 bases between. This CDR3 region has 11 residues. CDR3 in DNA: TGCAGTGCCAGTTCAGGTGACGAGCAGTTCTTC. Residues: CSASSGDEQFF.

The V call is TRBV5-1, the J call TRBJ2-5; tentatively, D is TRBD1 (5 bases). This CDR3 has 16 residues. V was shortened by 3 bases and J by 5 bases, with 20 bases between the two germline ends. CDR1 is SGHRS and CDR2 is YFSETQ in the germline V gene. The CDR3 sequence: CASSYSGRAGGETQYF. DNA for the CDR3: TGCGCCAGCAGCTACTCGGGCAGGGCCGGTGGGGAGACCCAGTACTTC.

This chain connects TRBV7-2 to TRBJ1-3; 8 bases align to TRBD1. Germline loops: CDR1 SGHTA, CDR2 FQGNSA. The CDR3 consists of 16 residues. Losses at the gene ends were 5 bases for V and 1 base for J; bases not matched to a gene: 7. The DNA for the CDR3 is TGTGCCAGCAGCCCGTCACGGGACAGGTCTGGAAACACCATATATTTT. As protein: CASSPSRDRSGNTIYF.

A word on this clone: Other nucleotide sequences from this sample produce the same CDR3. In DNA form, the CDR3 reads TGTGCCACCAGCAGAGGCCAGGGGGCCTACAATGAGCAGTTCTTC. It yields the protein CATSRGQGAYNEQFF. The J gene is TRBJ2-1, the V gene TRBV15, with TRBD1 identical over 7 bases. The CDR3 loop spans 15 amino acids. The germline V gene has CDR1 LNHNV and CDR2 YYDKDF (reference sequence). Trimming at V came to 1 base and at J to 2 bases, leaving 2 bases not matched to a gene. The whole variable domain, remainder taken from reference TRBV15 and TRBJ2-1, is DAMVIQNPRYQVTQFGKPVTLSCSQTLNHNVMYWYQQKSSQAPKLLFHYYDKDFNNEADTPDNFQSRRPNTSFCFLDIRSPGLGDTAMYLCATSRGQGAYNEQFFGPGTRLTVL.